This TCR beta chain emerged from a study of blood T cell repertoires in COVID-19. Patients at the Seattle site were enrolled during active infection and followed longitudinally. This table comes from immunoSEQ multiplex PCR, and its TCRdb copy is limited to in-frame clones, with some not included. The sample has roughly 410,000 clones; around 87% are singletons. The sequencing input was peripheral blood. The sequence derives from a woman aged 55-70 years with COVID-19, enrolled during active disease.

The CDR3 bases are TGTGCCAGCAGCCTCAGACAGGGTGGGACTGAAGCTTTCTTT. As protein: CASSLRQGGTEAFF. V is TRBV5-6 and J is TRBJ1-1; 7 bases agree with TRBD1. Trimming at V came to 4 bases and at J to 5 bases, leaving 8 bases not matched to a gene. Germline lookup yields CDR1 SGHDT and CDR2 YYEEEE. This CDR3 is 14 amino acids long.